This entry lists 15 T cell receptor beta chains sequenced from one sample in a study of T cell changes during pregnancy in multiple sclerosis. Measured with immunoSEQ multiplex PCR; TCRdb has only the in-frame clones, and not every one. Here the sample spans 40,000 to 50,000 clones, 85% to 95% being singletons. The sequencing used CD4+ T cells from peripheral blood mononuclear cells, collected in the third trimester of pregnancy. These receptors were obtained from a female donor with multiple sclerosis, enrolled in a pregnancy study.

The chain recombines TRBV25-1 with TRBJ2-1, with TRBD2 identical over 9 bases. V was pared by 4 bases and J by 3 bases, with 7 bases of the junction left unmatched. The CDR3 length is 16 residues. Germline assignment: CDR1 MGHDK and CDR2 SYGVNS. This CDR3 is CASSASSGRSYNEQFF. DNA for the CDR3: TGTGCCAGCAGTGCTAGTAGCGGGAGAAGCTACAATGAGCAGTTCTTC. The whole variable domain, filled in from reference TRBV25-1 and TRBJ2-1, reads EADIYQTPRYLVIGTGKKITLECSQTMGHDKMYWYQQDPGMELHLIHYSYGVNSTEKGDLSSESTVSRIRTEHFPLTLESARPSHTSQYLCASSASSGRSYNEQFFGPGTRLTVL.

This sequence joins TRBV11-2 and TRBJ2-2; weak D call: TRBD2 (5 bases). Between the trimmed V and J ends, which lost 2 bases and 1 base, there was a span of 8 bases. Germline loops: CDR1 SGHAT, CDR2 FQNNGV. This CDR3 contains 15 residues. In DNA, the CDR3 is TGTGCCAGCAGCTTAAGACTACGGAACACCGGGGAGCTGTTTTTT. Encoded protein: CASSLRLRNTGELFF.

This clone was seen only once. CDR3 sequence reads: CASSPGEAPSGNTIYF. The CDR3 DNA follows: TGTGCCAGTAGTCCCGGGGAGGCTCCCTCTGGAAACACCATATATTTT. The genes are TRBV19 and TRBJ1-3, with no clear D. This CDR3 has 16 amino acids. Germline V gives CDR1 LNHDA, CDR2 SQIVND (reference sequence). Trimming stripped 5 bases from V and 0 bases from J, with 14 bases between.

This chain connects TRBV6-5 to TRBJ1-5; 7 bases align to TRBD1. Per the germline V gene, CDR1 is MNHEY and CDR2 is SVGAGI. CDR3 size: 14 residues. Losses at the gene ends were 6 bases for V and 5 bases for J; bases not matched to a gene: 7. The CDR3 DNA reads as TGTGCCAGCAGCCCTCGACAGGGCTATCAGCCCCAGCATTTT. Translating gives CASSPRQGYQPQHF.

The chain has TRBV6-1 and TRBJ1-1, with a tentative D call TRBD1 (6 bases). CDR3 length equals 15 residues. Germline V gene lookup returns CDR1 MNHNS and CDR2 SASEGT. The ends were cut back, 8 bases at V and 5 bases at J, with 21 bases in the middle. The CDR3 is CASGNKAGGRTEAFF. DNA of the CDR3: TGTGCCAGCGGAAATAAAGCGGGGGGCCGGACTGAAGCTTTCTTT.

J is TRBJ2-5 and V is TRBV27, with D possibly matching TRBD1 (5 bases). From germline, CDR1 is MNHEY and CDR2 SMNVEV (reference sequence). This CDR3 comprises 13 residues. V was trimmed by 7 bases and J by 5 bases, leaving 14 bases between them. CDR3 residues: CASKRQGGETQYF. The CDR3 DNA sequence: TGTGCCAGCAAGAGGCAGGGTGGCGAGACCCAGTACTTC.

The V call is TRBV14, the J call TRBJ2-1; 7 nucleotides agree with TRBD2. After removal of 2 bases from V and 9 bases from J, the junction contained 7 bases not matched to a gene. Germline V gene lookup returns CDR1 SGHDN and CDR2 FVKESK. The CDR3 is made up of 14 amino acids. This CDR3 is CASSQWGGPGEQFF. In nucleotides, the CDR3 is TGTGCCAGCAGCCAATGGGGGGGTCCGGGTGAGCAGTTCTTC.

V gene TRBV27 combines with J gene TRBJ2-7, with D tentatively TRBD2 (6 bases). The V end lost 6 bases, the J end lost 0 bases, and 15 bases lay between the germline ends. The CDR3 totals 15 residues. The V gene's germline CDR1 is MNHEY and CDR2 SMNVEV (reference sequence). CDR3 nucleotides: TGTGCCAGCAGATCGGGACTCTTAAGCTCCTACGAGCAGTACTTC. As protein: CASRSGLLSSYEQYF.

The chain joins TRBV7-9 to TRBJ1-4; TRBD1 agrees at 8 bases. The germline CDR1 and CDR2 sequences are SEHNR and FQNEAQ (reference sequence). The CDR3 covers 16 residues. Trimming took 3 bases from V and 5 from J; bases not matched to a gene: 8. The CDR3 loop is CASSFRTGRENEKLFF. For the CDR3, the DNA is TGTGCCAGCAGCTTTAGGACAGGGAGGGAGAATGAAAAACTGTTTTTT.

The rearrangement links TRBV5-5 to TRBJ2-7; TRBD1 might be the D (6 bases). V lost 0 bases and J 7 bases, leaving 14 bases between the germline ends. The CDR3 contains 14 residues. Germline-derived CDR1 and CDR2 are SGHKS and YYEKEE (reference sequence). CDR3 protein: CASSLEPGVGEQYF. DNA for the CDR3: TGTGCCAGCAGCTTGGAGCCAGGGGTAGGGGAGCAGTACTTC.

This rearrangement joins TRBV5-1 to TRBJ2-1; 13 bases are a match to TRBD2. Germline CDR1 SGHRS, CDR2 YFSETQ. V gave up 6 bases and J gave up 6 bases; unmatched junction bases: 6. The CDR3 length is 15 residues. CDR3 sequence reads: CASKGRTSGSNEQFF. The CDR3 nucleotides are TGCGCCAGCAAAGGGAGGACTAGCGGGAGCAATGAGCAGTTCTTC.

The chain is built from TRBV5-1 and TRBJ2-1; D gene uncertain. Germline V gene sequence: CDR1 SGHRS, CDR2 YFSETQ. The CDR3 is made up of 15 amino acids. The ends were cut back, 0 bases at V and 7 bases at J, with 14 bases in the middle. This chain's CDR3 is CASSLVPGTRNEQFF. CDR3 coding DNA: TGCGCCAGCAGCTTGGTCCCGGGTACGAGGAATGAGCAGTTCTTC.

J is TRBJ1-2 and V is TRBV7-2; D ambiguous. Looked up from germline, CDR1 is SGHTA and CDR2 is FQGNSA. Trimming took off 3 bases at V and 7 bases at J, with 18 bases between the two ends. The CDR3 has 15 residues. The CDR3 region is CASSFGVPVKSGYTF. The CDR3 nucleotides read TGTGCCAGCAGCTTCGGGGTACCCGTAAAGAGTGGCTACACCTTC.

The V and J genes are TRBV4-3 and TRBJ2-2; 7 bases match TRBD2. CDR3 length: 14 residues. Looked up from germline, CDR1 is LGHNA and CDR2 is YSLEER. V lost 1 base to trimming and J lost 7 bases; unmatched junction nucleotides: 3. CDR3 bases: TGCGCCAGCAGCCAAGCGGCGGGAGTCGGGGAGCTGTTTTTT. Protein: CASSQAAGVGELFF.

This chain connects TRBV9 to TRBJ2-4; D not certain. The CDR3 is made up of 13 amino acids. Trimming removed 0 bases at V and 6 bases at J, with 7 bases between. In germline, CDR1 is SGDLS, CDR2 YYNGEE. The CDR3 coding sequence is TGTGCCAGCAGCGTAGATGGAGCAAACATTCAGTACTTC. This sequence encodes CASSVDGANIQYF.